The 21 T cell receptor beta chains reported below all come from one sample, sequenced in a study of metastatic and nonmetastatic thyroid tumors. TCRdb called clones again from the PCR reads with MiXCR. The sample lists some 54,000 clones, approximately 15% occurring once. The entire patient cohort was treatment-naive prior to thyroid surgery. The specimen sequenced was blood. All receptors come from a female donor with papillary thyroid cancer or a benign thyroid nodule (not recorded which). Some clones in this sample may be carry-over from other donors' samples.

This clone has a count of ten or more. The chain combines TRBV12-3 or TRBV12-4 with TRBJ2-1; the D gene is possibly TRBD2 (5 bases). This CDR3 has 12 amino acids. V lost 7 bases, J lost 7 bases, and 11 bases lay in between. CDR3: CASTKGANEQFF. The CDR3 nucleotides are TGTGCCAGCACTAAGGGAGCGAATGAGCAGTTCTTC.

The CDR3 nucleotides read TGTGCCATCAGTGGTTATGGCCGGGACAGGGGTGGGTACGAGCAGTACTTC. Encoded protein: CAISGYGRDRGGYEQYF. The chain employs TRBV10-3 and TRBJ2-7; 10 bases are a match to TRBD1. The CDR3 is made up of 17 amino acids. J gave up 4 bases and V 4 bases, and 13 bases lay outside the gene matches. CDR1 and CDR2 (germline): ENHRY, SYGVKD.

This clone has just one count. The junction differs from germline at one of its ends, possibly a read error. The gene calls are TRBV19 and TRBJ1-5, with D perhaps TRBD1 (5 bases). Germline CDR1 reads LNHDA; CDR2 reads SQIVND (reference sequence). This CDR3 region has 16 residues. CDR3 DNA: TGTGCCAGTAGCACCCCGGGGACGGAAGTTAATCAGCCCAAGCATTTT. This codes for CASSTPGTEVNQPKHF.

In this sample, this clone turned up many times. The CDR3 DNA is TGTGCCAGCAGTTTTCCCGCGCAAGAGACCCAGTACTTC. This encodes CASSFPAQETQYF. V usage is TRBV28 and J usage is TRBJ2-5; D is ambiguous. Germline assignment: CDR1 MDHEN and CDR2 SYDVKM. The CDR3 covers 13 residues. V dropped 3 bases and J dropped 2 bases, with 7 bases sitting between them.

The chain is built from TRBV19 and TRBJ2-3; D remains unclear. In germline, CDR1 is LNHDA, CDR2 SQIVND (reference sequence). The CDR3 runs 15 residues. V was shortened by 6 bases and J by 7 bases, with 20 bases between the two germline ends. Here the CDR3 DNA reads TGTGCCAGTAGCTCGGTACATGCGCATACATATACGCAGTATTTT. It specifies CASSSVHAHTYTQYF. Based on the CDR3 plus reference TRBV19 and TRBJ2-3, the full variable domain is DGGITQSPKYLFRKEGQNVTLSCEQNLNHDAMYWYRQDPGQGLRLIYYSQIVNDFQKGDIAEGYSVSREKKESFPLTVTSAQKNPTAFYLCASSSVHAHTYTQYFGPGTRLTVL.

About this clone itself: This is likely a read error, given that the CDR3 carries no conserved phenylalanine or tryptophan at its end. Because the CDR3's place on the DNA is in doubt, the DNA is left out and the CDR3 is given as listed by TCRdb. The genes are TRBV7-2 and TRBJ2-7; the table's TRBD1 call for D was not verified on the DNA. The CDR3 spans 9 residues, counting both ends. The germline gives CDR1 SGHTA, CDR2 FQGNSA. CDR3 protein: CASSLLLSG.

This clone was seen ten or more times. The chain's CDR3 is CSARDVLRDGYTF. The CDR3 region has the DNA TGCAGTGCTAGAGATGTCCTGCGAGATGGCTACACCTTC. The chain links TRBV20-1 to TRBJ1-2; D is unclear. Trimming cost V 0 bases and J 6 bases, with 11 bases left between them. The CDR3 spans 13 residues. Germline CDR1 reads DFQATT; CDR2 reads SNEGSKA (reference sequence).

This clone was found many times. Other DNA sequences in the same sample also yield this CDR3. The chain links TRBV2 to TRBJ2-3; maybe TRBD1 (5 bases). CDR1 is SNHLY, CDR2 FYNNEI, per germline. The CDR3 is made up of 15 amino acids. Trimming left V 1 base short and J 2 bases short, with 10 bases between. CDR3 loop: CASSEVGDVTDTQYF. The CDR3 DNA reads as TGTGCCAGCAGTGAAGTAGGGGATGTCACAGATACGCAGTATTTT.

In its sample, this clone was seen many times. This chain connects TRBV18 to TRBJ2-1; the D is unclear. Germline CDR1 is KGHSH and CDR2 is LQKENI. CDR3 length: 15 amino acids. Trimming stripped 0 bases from V and 6 bases from J, with 12 bases between. CDR3: CASSPPGQIINEQFF. In DNA form, the CDR3 reads TGTGCCAGCTCACCACCCGGCCAGATTATCAATGAGCAGTTCTTC.

This clone has a count of ten or more. The chain uses TRBV6-1 and TRBJ2-7, with 13 bases lining up with TRBD2. The CDR3 is 16 residues long. Germline CDR1 is MNHNS and CDR2 is SASEGT. The J segment lost 5 bases and the V segment lost 5 bases, leaving 9 bases of the junction unmatched. The CDR3 sequence is CASSPTSGRARDEQYF. DNA of the CDR3: TGTGCCAGCAGTCCCACTAGCGGGAGGGCCCGGGACGAGCAGTACTTC.

The J gene is TRBJ1-6, the V gene TRBV30; unclear D gene. This CDR3 region has 12 residues. Germline V CDR1 and CDR2: GTSNPN, SVGIG (reference sequence). V was trimmed by 4 bases and J by 8 bases, leaving 9 bases between them. The CDR3 DNA reads as TGTGCCTGGACTTACGACGATTCACCCCTCCACTTT. This encodes CAWTYDDSPLHF.

As for this clone: At one boundary the junction diverges from the germline segment, which might be a read error. CDR3 amino acids: CASIQDVGMVYEQYF. The CDR3 region has the DNA TGTGCCAGCATCCAAGATGTGGGGATGGTCTACGAGCAGTACTTC. The V call is TRBV4-2, the J call TRBJ2-7; D not certain. The CDR3 consists of 15 residues. CDR1 and CDR2 from the germline V gene are LGHNA and YNFKEQ.

The gene calls are TRBV6-2 or TRBV6-3 and TRBJ1-1; D remains unclear. The CDR3 sequence is 12 residues long. Trimming left V 4 bases short and J 10 bases short, with 13 bases between. The germline gives CDR1 MNHEY, CDR2 SVGEGT. CDR3 DNA: TGTGCCAGCAGTTTAGGAGGGTGGATAGCTTTCTTT. Its protein is CASSLGGWIAFF.

The chain recombines TRBV30 with TRBJ2-7; 9 bases are shared with TRBD1. CDR1 and CDR2 from the germline V gene are GTSNPN and SVGIG (reference sequence). Trimming at V came to 0 bases and at J to 7 bases, leaving 7 bases not matched to a gene. CDR3 size: 14 residues. CDR3 nucleotides: TGTGCCTGGAGTGTAGGACAGGGGTCCCTGGAGCAGTACTTC. This gives the protein CAWSVGQGSLEQYF. Based on the CDR3 plus reference TRBV30 and TRBJ2-7, the full variable domain is SQTIHQWPATLVQPVGSPLSLECTVEGTSNPNLYWYRQAAGRGLQLLFYSVGIGQISSEVPQNLSASRPQDRQFILSSKKLLLSDSGFYLCAWSVGQGSLEQYFGPGTRLTVT.

There are many counts of this clone. The rearrangement uses TRBV28 and TRBJ2-3; 10 nucleotides align to TRBD1. CDR1 is MDHEN and CDR2 is SYDVKM in the germline V gene. V was pared by 4 bases and J by 6 bases, with 7 bases of the junction left unmatched. CDR3 length equals 15 residues. The CDR3 sequence is CASSSPGQGPDTQYF. The DNA for the CDR3 is TGTGCCAGCAGTTCGCCGGGACAGGGGCCCGATACGCAGTATTTT.

This clone has only one observation. The chain employs TRBV5-8 and TRBJ2-3; tentative D call: TRBD2 (6 bases). Trimming cost V 6 bases and J 2 bases, with 13 bases left between them. This CDR3 has 14 amino acids. Germline-derived CDR1 and CDR2 are SGHTS and YDEGEE. Written as DNA, the CDR3 is TGTGCCAGCACCTTCGCGGGGCCCACAGATACGCAGTATTTT. Protein product: CASTFAGPTDTQYF.

In its sample, this clone was seen many times. This rearrangement joins TRBV20-1 to TRBJ2-7; D is possibly TRBD1 (5 bases). The V gene lost 1 base and the J gene lost 0 bases, with 7 bases spanning the gap. The V gene's germline CDR1 is DFQATT and CDR2 SNEGSKA (reference sequence). The CDR3 is made up of 13 amino acids. The CDR3 nucleotides read TGCAGTGCTAGAGCAGGGAACTCCTACGAGCAGTACTTC. Residues: CSARAGNSYEQYF.

As to this clone: A much more abundant neighbour one base away suggests this may be a read error. This same CDR3 is encoded by further DNA sequences in the sample. The chain carries TRBV30 and TRBJ2-7, with D perhaps matching TRBD1 (5 bases). Trimming left V 5 bases short and J 1 base short, with 9 bases between. CDR1 GTSNPN and CDR2 SVGIG come from the germline V gene (reference sequence). This CDR3 comprises 12 residues. The CDR3 is CAWGRTSYEQYF. CDR3 bases: TGTGCCTGGGGGCGGACATCCTACGAGCAGTACTTC.

This clone occurred many times. The V and J genes are TRBV5-8 and TRBJ2-7, with 9 positions matching TRBD1. Germline V CDR1 and CDR2: SGHTS, YDEGEE. Germline trimming cut 6 bases from V and 7 bases from J; bases unmatched to any gene: 17. CDR3 length: 16 amino acids. CDR3 sequence (DNA): TGTGCCAGCACGACGACCCCGGGACAGGGACGTCGGGAGCAGTACTTC. Its translation is CASTTTPGQGRREQYF.

This clone was recorded at least ten times. The chain combines TRBV6-6 with TRBJ1-1; 7 nucleotides match TRBD1. The CDR3 has 14 amino acids. Germline assignment: CDR1 MNHNY and CDR2 SVGAGI (reference sequence). V lost 2 bases to trimming and J lost 4 bases; unmatched junction nucleotides: 4. CDR3 DNA sequence: TGTGCCAGCAGTTACCCATACAGGGGCACTGAAGCTTTCTTT. This encodes CASSYPYRGTEAFF.

This clone has only one observation. V usage is TRBV2 and J usage is TRBJ2-2; D gene unclear. V was pared by 4 bases and J by 8 bases, with 14 bases between. This CDR3 has 14 residues. Germline V gene lookup returns CDR1 SNHLY and CDR2 FYNNEI. CDR3 coding DNA: TGTGCCAGCAGTGTCTATATCCCGGCTGGGGAGCTGTTTTTT. Translated, it gives CASSVYIPAGELFF.